These 8 T cell receptor beta chains were sequenced from one sample in a study of CD8+CD57+ T cells in acquired aplastic anemia. Profiles of TCR beta VDJ and CDR3 were generated from a genomic DNA template. Each CDR3 protein gets one entry after TCRdb re-called the reads with MiXCR. Of 150,000 to 200,000 distinct CDR3 sequences in the sample, about three fifths were seen once. The sequenced sample consisted of sorted CD4+, CD8+, or CD8+CD57+ T cells (not recorded which) from PBMCs. Source of these receptors: a human donor with severe aplastic anemia or a healthy control (not recorded which).

The J gene is TRBJ2-7, the V gene TRBV7-9, with 7 bases that match TRBD2. Germline V gene lookup returns CDR1 SEHNR and CDR2 FQNEAQ (reference sequence). The CDR3 has 12 residues. V was pared by 4 bases and J by 5 bases, with 2 bases of the junction left unmatched. The CDR3 DNA is TGTGCCAGCAGCTCGGGGAGGGACGAGCAGTACTTC. This encodes CASSSGRDEQYF.

In this sample, this clonotype turned up many times. The chain employs TRBV12-5 and TRBJ1-1; 7 bases are a match to TRBD1. Per the germline V gene, CDR1 is LGHNT and CDR2 is FRNRAP. The trim removed 4 bases at V and 1 base at J, leaving 12 bases unmatched. The CDR3 length is 17 residues. The CDR3 nucleotides read TGTGCTAGTGGTTCAAAGGGGACAGTTGGATGGAACACTGAAGCTTTCTTT. Its translation is CASGSKGTVGWNTEAFF.

The V and J genes are TRBV25-1 and TRBJ1-1; 8 nucleotides align to TRBD1. CDR1 MGHDK and CDR2 SYGVNS come from the germline V gene. Trimming at V came to 6 bases and at J to 0 bases, leaving 9 bases not matched to a gene. There are 16 residues in the CDR3. CDR3 sequence (DNA): TGTGCCAGCAGGCCCCCGGGACAGGTAGTGAACACTGAAGCTTTCTTT. Its translation: CASRPPGQVVNTEAFF.

This clonotype was seen a handful of times. The limits of the CDR3 on the DNA are not certain, so only TCRdb's listed CDR3 is given. The chain uses TRBV27 and TRBJ2-7; the D call TRBD2 from the table was never checked on the DNA. The CDR3 comprises 15 residues, both ends counted. Germline V gives CDR1 MNHEY, CDR2 SMNVEV (reference sequence). CDR3 sequence: CASSFGAGPLFEQYF.

The gene calls are TRBV20-1 and TRBJ1-5; tentative D call: TRBD1 (5 bases). Trimming removed 6 bases from V and 0 bases from J, with 12 bases in between. The CDR3 consists of 14 residues. Germline V lookup: CDR1 DFQATT, CDR2 SNEGSKA (reference sequence). The CDR3 coding sequence is TGCAGTGCCGTCCGGACAAATAGCAATCAGCCCCAGCATTTT. This translates into CSAVRTNSNQPQHF.

V is TRBV5-1 and J is TRBJ1-1; 7 positions match TRBD1. CDR1 and CDR2 (germline): SGHRS, YFSETQ. V trimming: 0 bases; J trimming: 7 bases; junction bases outside the gene matches: 6. The CDR3 contains 14 residues. The CDR3 DNA is TGCGCCAGCAGCTTGGAGACAGGGAGGTTTGAAGCTTTCTTT. Translated, it gives CASSLETGRFEAFF.

The V gene is TRBV15, the J gene TRBJ2-7, with D hard to call. Trimming removed 0 bases from V and 2 bases from J, with 5 bases in between. Per the germline V gene, CDR1 is LNHNV and CDR2 is YYDKDF (reference sequence). The CDR3 runs to 13 residues. The CDR3 nucleotides read TGTGCCACCAGCAGAGATGGGGCCTACGAGCAGTACTTC. Amino acids: CATSRDGAYEQYF.

The chain's CDR3 is CSVIEWIGAGSGNTIYF. The CDR3 DNA reads as TGCAGCGTAATTGAATGGATCGGGGCTGGTAGTGGAAACACCATATATTTT. The gene calls are TRBV29-1 and TRBJ1-3; weak D call: TRBD1 (5 bases). This CDR3 comprises 17 residues. Germline V gene lookup returns CDR1 SQVTM and CDR2 ANQGSEA. V lost 6 bases and J lost 3, with 24 bases in between.